These 18 T cell receptor beta chains share one sample of origin, sequenced in a study of monozygotic twins with inflammatory bowel disease. TCRdb reprocessed the 5' RACE reads and keeps a single row for each CDR3 protein, giving no DNA. The data include around 150,000 distinct CDR3 sequences; the top ten clones carry about 2.4%. The sample comprised blood. Every receptor here comes from a human donor with ulcerative colitis or Crohn's disease, or a healthy co-twin of an affected twin (not recorded which).

The chain carries TRBV3-1 and TRBJ2-7; TCRdb returns TRBD1, unconfirmable since there is no DNA. Germline CDR1 and CDR2: LGHDT and YNNKEL (reference sequence). The CDR3 is 11 amino acids. The CDR3 spells CAVRGGYEQYF.

This CDR3 is CASSSRDSSSYEQYF. The chain carries TRBV7-2 and TRBJ2-7; no DNA is available, so the TRBD1 call from TCRdb remains unchecked. The CDR3 totals 15 residues. Germline V gene lookup returns CDR1 SGHTA and CDR2 FQGNSA.

CDR3 residues: CASSYPDTGNTQYF. This rearrangement joins TRBV6-2 or TRBV6-3 to TRBJ2-3; as DNA is missing, the TRBD1 call by TCRdb cannot be tested. Looked up from germline, CDR1 is MNHEY and CDR2 is SVGEGT. CDR3 length: 14 residues.

The gene calls are TRBV25-1 and TRBJ1-5; without DNA, the TCRdb call of TRBD1 cannot be checked. Germline-derived CDR1 and CDR2 are MGHDK and SYGVNS. The CDR3 covers 13 residues. The chain's CDR3 is CASSGTAHQPQHF.

V gene TRBV12-3 or TRBV12-4 combines with J gene TRBJ1-5; the TRBD1 assignment by TCRdb is unverifiable without DNA. The CDR3 consists of 13 residues. The CDR3 protein is CASSYRRNQPQHF.

The chain recombines TRBV12-3 or TRBV12-4 with TRBJ2-5; TCRdb's assignment of TRBD2 cannot be checked, as there is no DNA. The CDR3 runs to 15 residues. CDR3 in amino acids: CASSSRLAGDETQYF.

The chain couples TRBV5-1 to TRBJ2-3; there is no DNA to check the TCRdb D call of TRBD1. The CDR3 consists of 14 residues. Germline V gene lookup returns CDR1 SGHRS and CDR2 YFSETQ. CDR3 region: CASSQDIYTDTQYF. The variable domain in full, completed from reference TRBV5-1 and TRBJ2-3, reads KAGVTQTPRYLIKTRGQQVTLSCSPISGHRSVSWYQQTPGQGLQFLFEYFSETQRNKGNFPGRFSGRQFSNSRSEMNVSTLELGDSALYLCASSQDIYTDTQYFGPGTRLTVL.

The rearrangement uses TRBV20-1 and TRBJ1-2; TCRdb's D call of TRBD1 is untestable without DNA. The CDR3 is 14 residues long. CDR1 and CDR2 (germline): DFQATT, SNEGSKA (reference sequence). The CDR3 loop is CSASHSGTGYGYTF.

The CDR3 region is CASSGGQGLRNEQFF. This rearrangement joins TRBV6-1 to TRBJ2-1; the D gene TCRdb calls, TRBD1, cannot be checked with no DNA. The CDR3 totals 15 residues. The germline gives CDR1 MNHNS, CDR2 SASEGT.

V gene TRBV20-1 combines with J gene TRBJ2-7; TCRdb picks TRBD1, but there is no DNA to check that call. Looked up from germline, CDR1 is DFQATT and CDR2 is SNEGSKA (reference sequence). CDR3 length equals 14 residues. CDR3 sequence reads: CSAAGTGTPYEQYF.

The V call is TRBV19, the J call TRBJ2-7; TCRdb lists TRBD1, though no DNA is available to test this call. This CDR3 spans 15 amino acids. CDR1 and CDR2 (germline): LNHDA, SQIVND (reference sequence). This chain's CDR3 is CASTSGTGTIYEQYF.

The rearrangement links TRBV30 to TRBJ1-1; TCRdb outputs TRBD1, but without DNA this stays unchecked. Germline loops: CDR1 GTSNPN, CDR2 SVGIG (reference sequence). The CDR3 has 13 residues. The CDR3 region is CAWGIDRESAAFF.

V gene TRBV6-5 combines with J gene TRBJ2-3; absent DNA, TCRdb's TRBD2 call cannot be checked. The CDR3 consists of 19 residues. Germline CDR1 and CDR2: MNHEY and SVGAGI. This CDR3 is CASSYSILSGGASTDTQYF.

This chain uses TRBV20-1 with TRBJ1-3. The CDR3 is 15 amino acids. CDR1 is DFQATT, CDR2 SNEGSKA, per germline (reference sequence). The CDR3 here is CSAPLPNHSGNTIYF.

The V and J genes are TRBV5-1 and TRBJ2-1; as DNA is missing, the TRBD1 call by TCRdb cannot be tested. Germline CDR1 SGHRS, CDR2 YFSETQ. The CDR3 runs to 16 residues. The CDR3 spells CASSLLGGHGYNEQFF.

The chain uses TRBV5-6 and TRBJ2-4. The CDR3 runs to 13 residues. Germline CDR1 and CDR2: SGHDT and YYEEEE. CDR3 protein: CASSFGVENIQYF. The variable domain in full, completed from reference TRBV5-6 and TRBJ2-4, reads DAGVTQSPTHLIKTRGQQVTLRCSPKSGHDTVSWYQQALGQGPQFIFQYYEEEERQRGNFPDRFSGHQFPNYSSELNVNALLLGDSALYLCASSFGVENIQYFGAGTRLSVL.

This sequence joins TRBV5-4 and TRBJ2-3; without DNA, the TCRdb call of TRBD2 cannot be checked. This CDR3 is 15 amino acids long. Germline CDR1 SGHNT, CDR2 YYREEE (reference sequence). The CDR3 region is CASSGTSEITDTQYF. Supplemented by reference TRBV5-4 and TRBJ2-3, the full variable domain reads ETGVTQSPTHLIKTRGQQVTLRCSSQSGHNTVSWYQQALGQGPQFIFQYYREEENGRGNFPPRFSGLQFPNYSSELNVNALELDDSALYLCASSGTSEITDTQYFGPGTRLTVL.

The rearrangement uses TRBV11-2 and TRBJ2-1; the TRBD1 assignment by TCRdb is unverifiable without DNA. CDR1 SGHAT and CDR2 FQNNGV come from the germline V gene. The CDR3 length is 19 residues. The CDR3 sequence is CASSPRKSGRGSSYNEQFF.